Listed here are 20 T cell receptor beta chains from one sample, sequenced in a study of regulatory T cells in long-lasting Graves disease. Through Arm-PCR of CDR3 regions and iRepertoire HTBI primers, TCR beta libraries were built. TCRdb processed the multiplex PCR reads anew with MiXCR; each CDR3 protein has one entry. The sample shows about 530,000 distinct CDR3 sequences, about 16% of them seen only once. This sample's time point: newly diagnosed GD, antithyroid drugs for less than 3 months. RNA extracted from PBMCs served as the sequencing template. These data were also filed under a second study, of T cells in Graves' hyperthyroidism and ophthalmopathy.

The source was peripheral blood mononuclear cells (PBMCs), collected at new diagnosis, from a patient treated with antithyroid drugs. These receptor sequences come from a middle-aged woman with Graves disease.

The chain uses TRBV6-1 and TRBJ1-2, with TRBD1 as a possible D gene (5 bases). This CDR3 comprises 16 residues. Trimming cost V 6 bases and J 5 bases, with 22 bases left between them. Germline V gene lookup returns CDR1 MNHNS and CDR2 SASEGT. The CDR3 DNA follows: TGTGCCAGCAGAACCACTGGTAGGGGATGGGATTATGGCTACACCTTC. Its protein is CASRTTGRGWDYGYTF.

The sample holds a few counts of this clonotype. The chain combines TRBV20-1 with TRBJ1-5; D uncertain. From germline, CDR1 is DFQATT and CDR2 SNEGSKA (reference sequence). The germline V and J ends were trimmed by 3 bases and 4 bases, with 13 bases remaining between them. The CDR3 is 14 residues long. CDR3 nucleotides: TGCAGTGCTAGGGGGTCGAGCGGAAATCAGCCCCAGCATTTT. As protein: CSARGSSGNQPQHF.

This chain uses TRBV7-8 with TRBJ1-2; D unresolved. The CDR3 has 15 amino acids. Between the trimmed V and J ends, which lost 4 bases and 4 bases, there was a span of 16 bases. CDR1 and CDR2 (germline): SGHVS, FQNEAQ. CDR3 region: CASSSAGTLAYGYTF. CDR3 sequence (DNA): TGTGCCAGCAGCTCGGCGGGAACCCTGGCCTATGGCTACACCTTC.

V is TRBV24-1 and J is TRBJ2-3; no definite D call. Germline V gene lookup returns CDR1 KGHDR and CDR2 SFDVKD. The CDR3 length is 13 residues. V was pared by 2 bases and J by 7 bases, with 9 bases between. CDR3 sequence: CATSDSWFYTQYF. The DNA for the CDR3 is TGTGCCACCAGTGATTCGTGGTTTTATACGCAGTATTTT.

Ten or more counts support this clonotype. The chain employs TRBV28 and TRBJ2-2, with TRBD2 identical over 8 bases. In germline, CDR1 is MDHEN, CDR2 SYDVKM. Trimming cost V 6 bases and J 5 bases; bases outside gene matches: 11. CDR3 length: 16 amino acids. The CDR3: CASSLFAGGRTGELFF. CDR3 coding DNA: TGTGCCAGCAGCCTATTTGCGGGGGGCCGGACCGGGGAGCTGTTTTTT.

The table lists this clonotype with a few counts. V is TRBV5-1 and J is TRBJ1-6, with 9 bases lining up with TRBD1. The V segment lost 7 bases and the J segment 10 bases; nucleotides outside the gene matches: 12. Germline V gives CDR1 SGHRS, CDR2 YFSETQ. CDR3 size: 15 residues. DNA of the CDR3: TGCGCCAGCCAAAGTACCGGGACAGGGAGGTCACCCCTCCACTTT. Translating gives CASQSTGTGRSPLHF.

The chain links TRBV6-1 to TRBJ1-1, with no clear D. CDR3 size: 13 residues. The ends were cut back, 5 bases at V and 7 bases at J, with 14 bases in the middle. CDR1 is MNHNS, CDR2 SASEGT, per germline. CDR3 residues: CASSQRTYDEAFF. CDR3 coding DNA: TGTGCCAGCAGTCAACGCACCTACGATGAAGCTTTCTTT.

In this sample, this clonotype turned up many times. The chain couples TRBV3-1 to TRBJ1-1; perhaps TRBD1 as D (6 bases). Germline CDR1 is LGHDT and CDR2 is YNNKEL (reference sequence). V lost 4 bases to trimming and J lost 4 bases, with 16 bases between them. The CDR3 extends over 15 amino acids. CDR3 protein: CASSPRGTTATEAFF. In DNA, the CDR3 is TGTGCCAGCAGCCCCCGAGGGACAACGGCCACTGAAGCTTTCTTT.

This clonotype was detected only a few times. This sequence joins TRBV7-9 and TRBJ1-6; D gene ambiguous. This CDR3 is 13 amino acids long. V was cut by 1 base and J by 10 bases, with 8 bases left in between. CDR1 SEHNR and CDR2 FQNEAQ come from the germline V gene (reference sequence). The CDR3 bases are TGTGCCAGCAGCTTAGTTGAAGACTCACCCCTCCACTTT. This codes for CASSLVEDSPLHF.

The gene calls are TRBV6-5 and TRBJ1-2, with D unresolved. V dropped 0 bases and J dropped 5 bases, with 13 bases sitting between them. The germline V gene has CDR1 MNHEY and CDR2 SVGAGI. This CDR3 region has 15 residues. CDR3 amino acids: CASSYSGTGPYGYTF. Here the CDR3 DNA reads TGTGCCAGCAGTTACTCAGGAACCGGGCCGTATGGCTACACCTTC.

This clonotype has more than one count but fewer than ten. This chain links TRBV9 with TRBJ2-3; 14 nucleotides align to TRBD2. Germline CDR1 reads SGDLS; CDR2 reads YYNGEE. V dropped 4 bases and J dropped 0; count of bases not matched to a gene: 4. The CDR3 contains 17 residues. In DNA, the CDR3 is TGTGCCAGCAGCACCCGGACTAGCGGGAGGAGCACAGATACGCAGTATTTT. It translates to CASSTRTSGRSTDTQYF. Filled out from reference TRBV9 and TRBJ2-3, the complete variable domain reads DSGVTQTPKHLITATGQRVTLRCSPRSGDLSVYWYQQSLDQGLQFLIQYYNGEERAKGNILERFSAQQFPDLHSELNLSSLELGDSALYFCASSTRTSGRSTDTQYFGPGTRLTVL.

This clonotype was seen many times. The genes are TRBV5-6 and TRBJ2-7; TRBD1 agrees at 8 bases. Germline CDR1 SGHDT, CDR2 YYEEEE. V shed 4 bases and J 0 bases; nucleotides not matched to a gene: 9. The CDR3 is 16 residues long. The CDR3 here is CASSQLMDRDSYEQYF. The CDR3 bases are TGTGCCAGCAGCCAGCTTATGGACAGGGACTCCTACGAGCAGTACTTC.

This clonotype was observed a handful of times. J is TRBJ2-1 and V is TRBV13; 8 bases fit TRBD2. The CDR3 has 17 amino acids. V lost 4 bases to trimming and J lost 0 bases; unmatched junction nucleotides: 8. Germline CDR1 and CDR2: PRHDT and FYEKMQ (reference sequence). CDR3 sequence reads: CASSSTSGTSSYNEQFF. The CDR3 nucleotides read TGTGCCAGCAGCTCTACCTCCGGGACTAGCTCCTACAATGAGCAGTTCTTC.

This clonotype appeared many times. J is TRBJ1-2 and V is TRBV2, with D unclear. The germline V gene has CDR1 SNHLY and CDR2 FYNNEI. CDR3 length: 12 amino acids. V was trimmed by 7 bases and J by 7 bases, leaving 13 bases between them. The CDR3 DNA sequence: TGTGCCAGCACGACTGTTGGGTCTGGCTACACCTTC. It is translated as CASTTVGSGYTF. Together with reference TRBV2 and TRBJ1-2, the CDR3 gives the full variable domain: EPEVTQTPSHQVTQMGQEVILRCVPISNHLYFYWYRQILGQKVEFLVSFYNNEISEKSEIFDDQFSVERPDGSNFTLKIRSTKLEDSAMYFCASTTVGSGYTFGSGTRLTVV.

This clonotype was observed many times. V usage is TRBV2 and J usage is TRBJ1-2; D call uncertain. The CDR3 length is 11 residues. The ends were cut back, 4 bases at V and 4 bases at J, with 4 bases in the middle. Germline V gene sequence: CDR1 SNHLY, CDR2 FYNNEI. CDR3: CASSVIYGYTF. CDR3 nucleotide sequence: TGTGCCAGCAGTGTCATCTATGGCTACACCTTC.

This clonotype has ten or more counts. The V call is TRBV7-3, the J call TRBJ2-7, with TRBD2 as a possible D gene (6 bases). CDR1 is SGHTA and CDR2 is FQGTGA in the germline V gene. V lost 1 base and J 4 bases, leaving 11 bases between the germline ends. The CDR3 contains 14 residues. Written as DNA, the CDR3 is TGTGCCAGCAGCTTAATGCGGGGCGGATACGAGCAGTACTTC. It specifies CASSLMRGGYEQYF.

This clonotype was seen many times. The CDR3 sequence: CASSYQRPETQYF. The DNA of the CDR3 is TGTGCCAGCAGTTATCAAAGGCCAGAGACCCAGTACTTC. The chain links TRBV6-5 to TRBJ2-5; D is undetermined. Trimming removed 3 bases from V and 4 bases from J, with 9 bases in between. The germline V gene has CDR1 MNHEY and CDR2 SVGAGI. The CDR3 runs to 13 residues.

This clonotype was observed many times. The V call is TRBV7-9, the J call TRBJ1-1, with unresolved D. The CDR3 length is 13 residues. The germline V gene has CDR1 SEHNR and CDR2 FQNEAQ (reference sequence). Trimming removed 3 bases at V and 4 bases at J, with 9 bases between. The CDR3 coding sequence is TGTGCCAGCAGCTTGGACCTTGGCACTGAAGCTTTCTTT. Amino acids: CASSLDLGTEAFF.

This clonotype was detected ten times or more. This chain joins TRBV20-1 and TRBJ2-3, with D tentatively TRBD1 or TRBD2 (5 bases each). Between the trimmed V and J ends, which lost 3 bases and 7 bases, there was a span of 8 bases. The CDR3 has 11 amino acids. Germline CDR1 reads DFQATT; CDR2 reads SNEGSKA (reference sequence). In DNA, the CDR3 is TGCAGTGCTAGGAGGGGAAATACGCAGTATTTT. Protein product: CSARRGNTQYF.

Of note for this clonotype: The CDR3 end shows no conserved phenylalanine or tryptophan, and so a read error is likely. V and J are TRBV11-2 and TRBJ2-5; D is ambiguous. In germline, CDR1 is SGHAT, CDR2 FQNNGV. This CDR3 is built from 12 residues. V lost 5 bases and J lost 5, with 9 bases in between. CDR3 in DNA: TGTGCCAGCAGCATAGGCGTCGAGACCCAGTACTCC. As protein: CASSIGVETQYS.